One TCR beta chain is described in this entry. Its antigen is unidentified. The authors split each subset's genomic DNA evenly across several immunoSEQ plates. The data were produced by immunoSEQ multiplex PCR, yet TCRdb's version contains in-frame clones alone and is incomplete. The sample has 500,000 to 550,000 clones; about 96% are singletons. This entry belongs to a study of shared clonotypes between healthy human individuals. Turning to the study itself: Each donor had three CD4 naive, three CD4 memory, two CD8 naive and one CD8 memory plate. Findings and limits, study-wide: In general, naive subsets displayed greater estimated richness than memory subsets did. The study found roughly 5% of naive CD4 clonotypes shared across a few donors.

Sequences were obtained from naive CD4+ T cells sorted from blood. Subset defined: CD45RA+ positively selected. This sequence was found in a young woman in good health.

The CDR3 sequence is CASSYRTGWGNTIYF. The DNA for the CDR3 is TGTGCCAGCAGTTACAGGACAGGCTGGGGAAACACCATATATTTT. The chain employs TRBV6-5 and TRBJ1-3, with 7 nucleotides matching TRBD1. This CDR3 region has 15 residues. Germline V gene data show CDR1 as MNHEY and CDR2 as SVGAGI. The V segment lost 2 bases and the J segment 4 bases; nucleotides outside the gene matches: 5.